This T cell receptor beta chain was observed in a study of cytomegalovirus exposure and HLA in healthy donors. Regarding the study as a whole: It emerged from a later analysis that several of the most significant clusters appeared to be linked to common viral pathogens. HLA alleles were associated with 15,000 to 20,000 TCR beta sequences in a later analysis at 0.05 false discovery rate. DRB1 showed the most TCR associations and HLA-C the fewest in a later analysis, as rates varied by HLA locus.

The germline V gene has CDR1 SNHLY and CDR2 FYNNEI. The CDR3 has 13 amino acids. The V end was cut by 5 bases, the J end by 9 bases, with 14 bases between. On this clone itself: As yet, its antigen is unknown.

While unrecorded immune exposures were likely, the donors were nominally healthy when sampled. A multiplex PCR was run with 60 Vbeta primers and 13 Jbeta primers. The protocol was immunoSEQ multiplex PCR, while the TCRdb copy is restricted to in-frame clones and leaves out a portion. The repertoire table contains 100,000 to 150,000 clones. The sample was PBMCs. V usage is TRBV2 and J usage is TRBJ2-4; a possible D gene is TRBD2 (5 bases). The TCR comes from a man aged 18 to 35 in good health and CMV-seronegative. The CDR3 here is CASSREIEGIQYF. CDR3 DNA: TGTGCCAGCAGTAGAGAGATTGAGGGCATTCAGTACTTC.